These 23 T cell receptor beta chains share one sample of origin, sequenced in a study of molecular identifiers for immune sequencing clone quantification. TCRdb itself ran the PCR reads through MiXCR, one entry per CDR3 protein. Of over 300,000 distinct CDR3 sequences listed, under 25% are singletons. Sequenced material: naive CD8+ T cells from blood, with Jurkat cell RNA spiked in. Regarding subset: FACS-sorted CD8+CD4-CCR7+CD45RA+ naive T cells. The receptor source for this set is a human donor in good health. Some libraries in this study had Jurkat cell RNA spiked in.

In the case of this clonotype: A much more abundant neighbour one base away suggests this may be a read error. The CDR3 spells CAGSFGGGAGDTQYF. The CDR3 coding sequence is TGTGCCGGCAGCTTTGGTGGGGGGGCCGGAGATACGCAGTATTTT. V is TRBV5-6 and J is TRBJ2-3; TRBD2 is a possible D gene (7 bases). The germline V gene encodes CDR1 SGHDT and CDR2 YYEEEE. The CDR3 spans 15 residues.

A few counts support this clonotype. The genes are TRBV27 and TRBJ1-6; TRBD1 might be the D (5 bases). CDR3 length: 12 amino acids. Germline V lookup: CDR1 MNHEY, CDR2 SMNVEV (reference sequence). Trimming removed 6 bases from V and 11 bases from J, with 11 bases in between. This chain's CDR3 is CASRGGFTPLHF. The CDR3 bases are TGTGCCAGCAGGGGGGGGTTCACACCCCTCCACTTT.

This clonotype has a handful of counts. The V and J genes are TRBV7-9 and TRBJ2-3; no reliable D call. CDR3 size: 14 residues. Germline assignment: CDR1 SEHNR and CDR2 FQNEAQ (reference sequence). Trimming removed 5 bases at V and 4 bases at J, with 13 bases between. The CDR3 here is CASSPPQLPDTQYF. The CDR3 bases are TGTGCCAGCAGCCCTCCCCAGCTTCCAGATACGCAGTATTTT.

The J gene is TRBJ2-7, the V gene TRBV19, with D tentatively TRBD1 (5 bases). This CDR3 has 14 residues. The germline V gene encodes CDR1 LNHDA and CDR2 SQIVND (reference sequence). Trimming removed 5 bases from V and 0 bases from J, with 11 bases in between. CDR3 DNA sequence: TGTGCCAGTAGTGCAGGGTGGCGCTCCTACGAGCAGTACTTC. Translation gives CASSAGWRSYEQYF.

This clonotype turned up a few times. The rearrangement links TRBV7-2 to TRBJ1-6; D possibly corresponds to TRBD1 (5 bases). Per germline, CDR1 SGHTA and CDR2 FQGNSA. Trimming cost V 4 bases and J 7 bases, with 14 bases left between them. The length of the CDR3 is 15 residues. The CDR3 loop reads CASSSIRGRNSPLHF. The CDR3 region has the DNA TGTGCCAGCAGCTCAATCCGGGGCAGGAATTCACCCCTCCACTTT. Combining the CDR3 with reference TRBV7-2 and TRBJ1-6 gives the whole variable domain GAGVSQSPSNKVTEKGKDVELRCDPISGHTALYWYRQSLGQGLEFLIYFQGNSAPDKSGLPSDRFSAERTGGSVSTLTIQRTQQEDSAVYLCASSSIRGRNSPLHFGNGTRLTVT.

Regarding this clonotype: This clone may be a read error of a much larger clone one base away. The V call is TRBV20-1, the J call TRBJ2-7; perhaps TRBD2 as D (5 bases). The CDR3 runs to 14 residues. Germline assignment: CDR1 DFQATT and CDR2 SNEGSKA (reference sequence). Here the CDR3 reads CSAADFGLPYERYF. As DNA, the CDR3 is TGCAGTGCAGCGGATTTCGGATTACCCTACGAGCGGTACTTC.

J is TRBJ2-3 and V is TRBV12-3 or TRBV12-4, with 11 positions matching TRBD2. Losses at the gene ends were 4 bases for V and 5 bases for J; bases not matched to a gene: 11. There are 17 residues in the CDR3. CDR3 in DNA: TGTGCCAGCAGTTCCACTATAGCGGGGGGGCCAAGAGATACGCAGTATTTT. Encoded protein: CASSSTIAGGPRDTQYF.

Only a few counts were recorded for this clonotype. The chain has TRBV29-1 and TRBJ2-3; 9 bases fit TRBD2. V trimming: 7 bases; J trimming: 5 bases; junction bases outside the gene matches: 16. Per germline, CDR1 SQVTM and CDR2 ANQGSEA. This CDR3 spans 16 amino acids. The CDR3 region has the DNA TGCAGCGCCGTGGGGGGGGCGGGAGGGCCGGTAGATACGCAGTATTTT. This translates into CSAVGGAGGPVDTQYF.

The V call is TRBV7-6, the J call TRBJ2-5; 10 nucleotides line up with TRBD2. Trimming took 1 base from V and 5 from J; bases not matched to a gene: 10. Germline CDR1 reads SGHVS; CDR2 reads FNYEAQ. This CDR3 contains 17 residues. The CDR3 is CASSLGWLAGAPETQYF. In DNA, the CDR3 is TGTGCCAGCAGCTTAGGGTGGCTAGCGGGGGCTCCTGAGACCCAGTACTTC.

Remarks on this clonotype: One base away lies a much larger clone, so this may be a sequencing read error. The rearrangement links TRBV6-6 to TRBJ1-1; tentatively, D is TRBD1 (5 bases). Germline CDR1 is MNHNY and CDR2 is SVGAGI (reference sequence). The CDR3 has 13 amino acids. This chain's CDR3 is CTSSYYGDPEAFF. The CDR3 bases are TGTACCAGCAGTTACTACGGGGACCCTGAAGCTTTCTTT.

This clonotype was counted only a few times. The chain has TRBV7-9 and TRBJ2-7; 12 nucleotides align to TRBD2. CDR3 length equals 18 residues. Looked up from germline, CDR1 is SEHNR and CDR2 is FQNEAQ (reference sequence). V was pared by 5 bases and J by 3 bases, with 14 bases of the junction left unmatched. The CDR3 here is CASSPTSGSPTRGYEQYF. The CDR3 DNA reads TGTGCCAGCAGCCCGACTAGCGGGAGCCCGACTCGAGGCTACGAGCAGTACTTC.

This chain connects TRBV11-2 to TRBJ2-1, with 11 nucleotides matching TRBD2. The CDR3 extends over 16 amino acids. The germline gives CDR1 SGHAT, CDR2 FQNNGV. With 3 bases clipped from V and 2 bases from J, the junction kept 3 bases outside the gene matches. The CDR3 here is CASSLGSGRAYNEQFF. As DNA, the CDR3 is TGTGCCAGCAGCTTGGGTAGCGGGAGGGCCTACAATGAGCAGTTCTTC.

On this clonotype itself: A much larger clonotype is one base distant, so this may be a read error. The V gene is TRBV29-1, the J gene TRBJ2-5; D may be TRBD2 (7 bases). Germline CDR1 reads SQVTM; CDR2 reads ANQGSEA. V lost 0 bases and J lost 5, with 19 bases in between. The CDR3 totals 16 residues. CDR3 protein: CSVEDRGGARLETQYF. CDR3 nucleotide sequence: TGCAGCGTTGAAGATCGTGGGGGGGCTAGGCTCGAGACCCAGTACTTC.

The V call is TRBV20-1, the J call TRBJ2-5; 7 bases agree with TRBD2. J lost 4 bases, V lost 1 base, and 12 bases had no gene match. The CDR3 is made up of 16 amino acids. Per germline, CDR1 DFQATT and CDR2 SNEGSKA (reference sequence). This CDR3 reads CSARVSAGRGGETQYF. The CDR3 bases are TGCAGTGCTAGAGTCTCAGCGGGACGCGGGGGAGAGACCCAGTACTTC.

At least ten counts were recorded for this clonotype. The chain joins TRBV13 to TRBJ2-1; 12 bases line up with TRBD1. V trimming: 5 bases; J trimming: 12 bases; junction bases outside the gene matches: 11. Germline CDR1 is PRHDT and CDR2 is FYEKMQ (reference sequence). The CDR3 loop spans 15 amino acids. The CDR3 DNA reads as TGTGCCAGCAGCCCCCGGGACAGGGGGCAAGGTTGGCAGTTCTTC. It yields the protein CASSPRDRGQGWQFF. Based on the CDR3 plus reference TRBV13 and TRBJ2-1, the full variable domain is AAGVIQSPRHLIKEKRETATLKCYPIPRHDTVYWYQQGPGQDPQFLISFYEKMQSDKGSIPDRFSAQQFSDYHSELNMSSLELGDSALYFCASSPRDRGQGWQFFGPGTRLTVL.

This clonotype was seen many times. The chain joins TRBV5-1 to TRBJ2-6; D is ambiguous. Trimming left V 0 bases short and J 0 bases short, with 13 bases between. This CDR3 has 18 amino acids. The germline gives CDR1 SGHRS, CDR2 YFSETQ. CDR3 loop: CASSLDPAFVSGANVLTF. CDR3 coding DNA: TGCGCCAGCAGCTTGGATCCCGCATTTGTCTCTGGGGCCAACGTCCTGACTTTC.

This clonotype occurred many times. The V and J genes are TRBV7-8 and TRBJ2-1; 11 bases match TRBD2. Germline V gene data show CDR1 as SGHVS and CDR2 as FQNEAQ. V lost 0 bases and J lost 5; bases outside the gene matches: 6. The CDR3 runs to 17 residues. CDR3 protein: CASSLAPLAGGNNEQFF. CDR3 bases: TGTGCCAGCAGCTTAGCGCCCCTAGCGGGGGGCAACAATGAGCAGTTCTTC.

This clonotype was seen more than once but under ten times. The chain combines TRBV7-6 with TRBJ2-5; D gene uncertain. Germline values: CDR1 SGHVS, CDR2 FNYEAQ. Trimming took off 2 bases at V and 0 bases at J, with 10 bases between the two ends. The CDR3 is made up of 15 amino acids. The CDR3 here is CASSLTEVYQETQYF. The CDR3 DNA reads as TGTGCCAGCAGCTTAACAGAGGTCTACCAAGAGACCCAGTACTTC.

The chain combines TRBV7-2 with TRBJ1-1, with D possibly matching TRBD1 (5 bases). Germline loops: CDR1 SGHTA, CDR2 FQGNSA. The CDR3 contains 15 residues. The ends were cut back, 1 base at V and 6 bases at J, with 15 bases in the middle. The CDR3: CASSLDDSPGAEAFF. The DNA of the CDR3 is TGTGCCAGCAGCTTAGATGACAGTCCCGGGGCTGAAGCTTTCTTT.

This clonotype occurred many times. J is TRBJ1-5 and V is TRBV28, with D possibly being TRBD1 (6 bases). CDR1 and CDR2 (germline): MDHEN, SYDVKM. This CDR3 has 13 amino acids. With 4 bases removed from V and 6 bases from J, the gap between germline ends came to 10 bases. CDR3 in DNA: TGTGCCAGCAGTTCCAGGGGAATTCAGCCCCAGCATTTT. It is translated as CASSSRGIQPQHF.

Of note for this clonotype: A read error may produce the germline difference seen at one junction end. The chain is built from TRBV7-6 and TRBJ2-3, with D unresolved. The CDR3 is made up of 14 amino acids. Germline loops: CDR1 SGHVS, CDR2 FNYEAQ. In DNA, the CDR3 is TGTGCCAGCGGCTTAGATTTCGCCATGGATACGCAGTATTTT. This encodes CASGLDFAMDTQYF.

This clonotype was recorded many times. The rearrangement joins TRBV13 to TRBJ1-2, with TRBD1 as a possible D gene (5 bases). The V gene's germline CDR1 is PRHDT and CDR2 FYEKMQ (reference sequence). This CDR3 spans 13 amino acids. Deletions cut 6 bases from V and 4 bases from J, with 12 bases between. DNA for the CDR3: TGTGCCAGCAGTTTTCGGGGGTCCTATGGCTACACCTTC. This sequence encodes CASSFRGSYGYTF. Full variable domain (outside the CDR3, taken from reference TRBV13 and TRBJ1-2): AAGVIQSPRHLIKEKRETATLKCYPIPRHDTVYWYQQGPGQDPQFLISFYEKMQSDKGSIPDRFSAQQFSDYHSELNMSSLELGDSALYFCASSFRGSYGYTFGSGTRLTVV.

The chain is built from TRBV12-3 or TRBV12-4 and TRBJ2-3; the match to TRBD2 covers 10 bases. Trimming removed 4 bases from V and 0 bases from J; junction bases left unmatched: 4. CDR3 length equals 16 residues. The CDR3 is CASSYLAGESTDTQYF. The CDR3 nucleotides read TGTGCCAGCAGTTACCTAGCGGGGGAAAGCACAGATACGCAGTATTTT.